The 22 T cell receptor beta chains below come from one sample, sequenced in a study of cytomegalovirus exposure and HLA in healthy donors. It was with 60 Vbeta and 13 Jbeta primers that the PCR ran. Using immunoSEQ multiplex PCR, the repertoire was profiled, and TCRdb retains in-frame clones only, with some absent. The sample includes 200,000 to 250,000 clones, roughly four fifths seen only once; the top ten take more than 0.45%. The sequenced sample was PBMCs. These receptors came from a woman between 40 and 55 years old in good health and CMV-seronegative.

The V gene is TRBV4-2, the J gene TRBJ1-5; no reliable D call. The CDR3 loop spans 15 amino acids. V was pared by 0 bases and J by 0 bases, with 6 bases between. Per the germline V gene, CDR1 is LGHNA and CDR2 is YNFKEQ. CDR3 loop: CASSQDRNSNQPQHF. The CDR3 DNA follows: TGTGCCAGCAGCCAAGACAGGAATAGCAATCAGCCCCAGCATTTT.

This chain uses TRBV18 with TRBJ1-5, with D possibly TRBD1 on 6 matching bases. The CDR3 contains 17 residues. Trimming stripped 5 bases from V and 2 bases from J, with 19 bases between. The germline CDR1 and CDR2 sequences are KGHSH and LQKENI. CDR3 residues: CASSTTGLGAGNQPQHF. DNA of the CDR3: TGTGCCAGCTCAACGACAGGTTTAGGGGCAGGCAATCAGCCCCAGCATTTT.

V gene TRBV11-2 combines with J gene TRBJ2-2; the D gene is possibly TRBD2 (6 bases). Trimming took 6 bases from V and 1 from J, leaving 9 bases between them. From germline, CDR1 is SGHAT and CDR2 FQNNGV. This CDR3 contains 14 residues. CDR3 sequence reads: CASSTSLNTGELFF. The CDR3 DNA follows: TGTGCCAGCAGTACTAGCCTGAACACCGGGGAGCTGTTTTTT. Full variable domain (rest looked up from reference TRBV11-2 and TRBJ2-2): EAGVAQSPRYKIIEKRQSVAFWCNPISGHATLYWYQQILGQGPKLLIQFQNNGVVDDSQLPKDRFSAERLKGVDSTLKIQPAKLEDSAVYLCASSTSLNTGELFFGEGSRLTVL.

The chain is built from TRBV6-5 and TRBJ2-2; maybe TRBD1 (6 bases). The germline gives CDR1 MNHEY, CDR2 SVGAGI. V lost 7 bases and J 0 bases, leaving 9 bases between the germline ends. This CDR3 contains 14 residues. CDR3 in amino acids: CASKGHPNTGELFF. The CDR3 nucleotides read TGTGCCAGCAAGGGACACCCGAACACCGGGGAGCTGTTTTTT.

This clone is a singleton in its sample. The DNA for the CDR3 is TGTGCCAGCAGTTTTCGGGGTATGGGTCAGCCCCAGCATTTT. Translation: CASSFRGMGQPQHF. J is TRBJ1-5 and V is TRBV28; D call uncertain. Looked up from germline, CDR1 is MDHEN and CDR2 is SYDVKM. This CDR3 comprises 14 residues. Deletions cut 3 bases from V and 6 bases from J, with 12 bases between.

The genes are TRBV7-6 and TRBJ1-6; no definite D call. V lost 0 bases and J 7 bases, leaving 10 bases between the germline ends. The CDR3 loop spans 15 amino acids. Germline-derived CDR1 and CDR2 are SGHVS and FNYEAQ. CDR3 sequence (DNA): TGTGCCAGCAGCTTAGCCCCGTACATCAATTCACCCCTCCACTTT. The encoded protein is CASSLAPYINSPLHF.

The gene calls are TRBV18 and TRBJ1-5, with TRBD1 as a possible D gene (6 bases). Trimming took 2 bases from V and 7 from J, leaving 9 bases between them. The length of the CDR3 is 13 residues. Germline lookup yields CDR1 KGHSH and CDR2 LQKENI. The CDR3 loop reads CASSPEGEQPQHF. For the CDR3, the DNA is TGTGCCAGCTCACCAGAGGGGGAACAGCCCCAGCATTTT.

The CDR3 reads CASGLKTEAFF. The CDR3 DNA reads TGTGCCAGCGGGCTCAAGACTGAAGCTTTCTTT. V is TRBV27 and J is TRBJ1-1, with D unclear. CDR3 length equals 11 residues. The germline V gene has CDR1 MNHEY and CDR2 SMNVEV (reference sequence). The V end lost 8 bases, the J end lost 5 bases, and 9 bases lay between the germline ends.

This clone showed up just a few times. The chain uses TRBV28 and TRBJ2-5; tentative D call: TRBD1 (5 bases). Gene TRBJ2-7 matches the end of the DNA better, so the J call may be wrong. CDR3 size: 17 residues. The germline V gene has CDR1 MDHEN and CDR2 SYDVKM. The DNA for the CDR3 is TGTGCCAGCAGTCGCCCTCCTAGACAGCGACGAAACTACGAGCAGTACTTC. This codes for CASSRPPRQRRNYEQYF.

This clone was counted a single time. The chain carries TRBV2 and TRBJ1-6; possibly TRBD1 for D (6 bases). CDR3 length: 15 residues. Germline V gene sequence: CDR1 SNHLY, CDR2 FYNNEI. V was clipped by 7 bases and J by 6 bases, with 16 bases between them. The CDR3 region is CASILQGTSNSPLHF. In DNA, the CDR3 is TGTGCCAGCATCCTACAGGGAACATCTAATTCACCCCTCCACTTT.

This chain connects TRBV7-9 to TRBJ2-1, with 8 bases aligning to TRBD1. Germline lookup yields CDR1 SEHNR and CDR2 FQNEAQ (reference sequence). The ends lost 4 bases at V and 9 bases at J; junction bases unmatched: 14. The CDR3 is made up of 16 amino acids. The CDR3: CASSSSGAGGFGEQFF. CDR3 coding DNA: TGTGCCAGCAGCTCGTCCGGGGCAGGGGGCTTTGGTGAGCAGTTCTTC.

This rearrangement joins TRBV6-6 to TRBJ1-2; D gene unclear. V was clipped by 6 bases and J by 6 bases, with 5 bases between them. The CDR3 extends over 10 amino acids. Germline CDR1 and CDR2: MNHNY and SVGAGI (reference sequence). CDR3 DNA: TGTGCCAGCAGGTATAATGGCTACACCTTC. Translating it yields CASRYNGYTF.

The chain recombines TRBV7-9 with TRBJ2-7, with 10 bases lining up with TRBD2. CDR1 is SEHNR and CDR2 is FQNEAQ in the germline V gene (reference sequence). The CDR3 totals 15 residues. V dropped 5 bases and J dropped 6; count of bases not matched to a gene: 10. DNA for the CDR3: TGTGCCAGCAGCGCCCTTAGCGGGGGGCCCGCCGAGCAGTACTTC. Translating gives CASSALSGGPAEQYF.

The rearrangement links TRBV7-2 to TRBJ1-2, with D possibly TRBD1 on 6 matching bases. V was clipped by 1 base and J by 4 bases, with 13 bases between them. This CDR3 region has 15 residues. The germline CDR1 and CDR2 sequences are SGHTA and FQGNSA. The CDR3 DNA follows: TGTGCCAGCAGCTTAGACCCGATGGGGGCCTATGGCTACACCTTC. As protein: CASSLDPMGAYGYTF.

This chain joins TRBV19 and TRBJ2-1; 7 positions agree with TRBD1. The CDR3 has 13 amino acids. CDR1 is LNHDA, CDR2 SQIVND, per germline (reference sequence). Trimming at V came to 9 bases and at J to 2 bases, leaving 4 bases not matched to a gene. CDR3 amino acids: CASSGTAYNEQFF. The CDR3 nucleotides are TGTGCCAGCTCCGGGACAGCCTACAATGAGCAGTTCTTC.

This clone appeared once. V and J are TRBV28 and TRBJ1-5; D gene uncertain. CDR3 length: 10 amino acids. CDR1 is MDHEN, CDR2 SYDVKM, per germline. Trimming stripped 4 bases from V and 9 bases from J, with 4 bases between. Written as DNA, the CDR3 is TGTGCCAGCAGTTCCGGGCCCCAGCATTTT. It is translated as CASSSGPQHF.

The gene calls are TRBV19 and TRBJ1-2, with D perhaps TRBD1 (6 bases). This CDR3 is 15 amino acids long. Germline CDR1 LNHDA, CDR2 SQIVND (reference sequence). Trimming pared 5 bases from V and 4 bases from J, leaving 17 bases between. The CDR3 reads CASSASDRPTYGYTF. DNA for the CDR3: TGTGCCAGTAGTGCTTCTGACAGGCCGACCTATGGCTACACCTTC.

V is TRBV7-2 and J is TRBJ1-1; TRBD1 agrees at 8 bases. Germline loops: CDR1 SGHTA, CDR2 FQGNSA. V lost 1 base to trimming and J lost 7 bases; unmatched junction nucleotides: 8. The CDR3 extends over 15 amino acids. The CDR3 sequence: CASSLGAGGGYEAFF. As DNA, the CDR3 is TGTGCCAGCAGCTTAGGGGCAGGGGGCGGATATGAAGCTTTCTTT.

CDR3 DNA: TGTGCCAGCAGCTTAAAGGCAGGGCTCACTGAAGCTTTCTTT. This translates into CASSLKAGLTEAFF. V and J are TRBV7-3 and TRBJ1-1, with D maybe TRBD1 (5 bases). Trimming left V 1 base short and J 4 bases short, with 10 bases between. This CDR3 has 14 residues. Germline lookup yields CDR1 SGHTA and CDR2 FQGTGA.

This chain joins TRBV27 and TRBJ1-1, with D perhaps TRBD1 (5 bases). Germline V gene lookup returns CDR1 MNHEY and CDR2 SMNVEV (reference sequence). The V and J ends lost 4 bases and 0 bases respectively, with 6 bases between them. This CDR3 contains 13 residues. CDR3 protein: CASSSTVNTEAFF. CDR3 coding DNA: TGTGCCAGCAGTTCGACAGTGAACACTGAAGCTTTCTTT.

V gene TRBV19 combines with J gene TRBJ1-1; 8 positions match TRBD1. J gave up 5 bases and V 3 bases, and 5 bases lay outside the gene matches. The CDR3 runs to 14 residues. Germline V gives CDR1 LNHDA, CDR2 SQIVND (reference sequence). The CDR3 coding sequence is TGTGCCAGTAGTATGCAGGGGGCATGGACTGAAGCTTTCTTT. It encodes CASSMQGAWTEAFF.

The chain joins TRBV7-3 to TRBJ1-2; 9 bases are shared with TRBD1. J was trimmed by 3 bases and V by 5 bases; bases with no gene match: 7. This CDR3 spans 15 amino acids. Germline values: CDR1 SGHTA, CDR2 FQGTGA. CDR3 in DNA: TGTGCCAGCAGCCCCAGTGGGGACAGGGACTATGGCTACACCTTC. Its protein product is CASSPSGDRDYGYTF.